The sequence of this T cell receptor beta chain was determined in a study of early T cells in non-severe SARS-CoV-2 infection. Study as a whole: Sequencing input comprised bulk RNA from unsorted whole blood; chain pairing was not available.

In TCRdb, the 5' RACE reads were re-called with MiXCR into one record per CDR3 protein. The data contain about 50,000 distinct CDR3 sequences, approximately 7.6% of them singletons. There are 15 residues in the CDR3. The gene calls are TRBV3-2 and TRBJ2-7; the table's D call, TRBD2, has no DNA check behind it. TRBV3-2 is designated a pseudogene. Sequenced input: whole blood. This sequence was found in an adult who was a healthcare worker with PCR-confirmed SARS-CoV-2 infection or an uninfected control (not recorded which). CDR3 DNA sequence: TGTGCCAGCAGCCAAGGACTAGCGGGGGATGTAGAGCAGTACTTC. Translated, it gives CASSQGLAGDVEQYF.